Shown below are 3 T cell receptor beta chains from a single sample sequenced in a study of cytomegalovirus exposure and HLA in healthy donors. The PCR used 60 Vbeta and 13 Jbeta primers. The method was immunoSEQ multiplex PCR; TCRdb's version includes in-frame clones alone and lacks a portion of them. The table lists more than 85,000 clones, over 60% of them singletons. Sequenced input: PBMCs. The receptor source for this set is a male donor in good health and CMV-seropositive.

Comments on this clone: This same CDR3 is encoded by further DNA sequences in the sample. V is TRBV5-4 and J is TRBJ2-5; the match to TRBD2 covers 8 bases. Per the germline V gene, CDR1 is SGHNT and CDR2 is YYREEE (reference sequence). This CDR3 is 15 amino acids long. V shed 0 bases, J shed 2 bases, and the junction held 3 bases outside the gene matches. The CDR3: CASSLDSGVQETQYF. Written as DNA, the CDR3 is TGTGCCAGCAGCTTGGATAGCGGGGTTCAAGAGACCCAGTACTTC.

The chain employs TRBV7-2 and TRBJ2-7, with 8 bases matching TRBD1. Germline assignment: CDR1 SGHTA and CDR2 FQGNSA. The CDR3 extends over 16 amino acids. With 5 bases clipped from V and 2 bases from J, the junction kept 11 bases outside the gene matches. As DNA, the CDR3 is TGTGCCAGCAGCGGCAGACAGGGGAGAGGGACCTACGAGCAGTACTTC. It is translated as CASSGRQGRGTYEQYF.

This clone was counted once. The chain recombines TRBV19 with TRBJ2-7; 9 bases map to TRBD2. The trim removed 3 bases at V and 2 bases at J, leaving 5 bases unmatched. The germline CDR1 and CDR2 sequences are LNHDA and SQIVND (reference sequence). CDR3 length equals 15 residues. CDR3 sequence: CASSMGAGGAYEQYF. The CDR3 coding sequence is TGTGCCAGTAGTATGGGAGCGGGAGGCGCCTACGAGCAGTACTTC.